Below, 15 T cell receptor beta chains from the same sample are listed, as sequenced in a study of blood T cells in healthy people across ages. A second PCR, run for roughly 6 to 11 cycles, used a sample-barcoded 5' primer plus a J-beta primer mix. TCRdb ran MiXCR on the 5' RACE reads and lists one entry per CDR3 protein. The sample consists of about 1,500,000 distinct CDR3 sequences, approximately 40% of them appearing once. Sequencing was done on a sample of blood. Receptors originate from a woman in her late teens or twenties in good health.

The CDR3 DNA reads as TGTGCCAGCAGTGAGCAAACCTATGGCTACACCTTC. Its translation: CASSEQTYGYTF. The chain uses TRBV6-1 and TRBJ1-2; D call uncertain. The V and J ends lost 3 bases and 4 bases respectively, with 6 bases between them. CDR3 size: 12 residues. Germline-derived CDR1 and CDR2 are MNHNS and SASEGT.

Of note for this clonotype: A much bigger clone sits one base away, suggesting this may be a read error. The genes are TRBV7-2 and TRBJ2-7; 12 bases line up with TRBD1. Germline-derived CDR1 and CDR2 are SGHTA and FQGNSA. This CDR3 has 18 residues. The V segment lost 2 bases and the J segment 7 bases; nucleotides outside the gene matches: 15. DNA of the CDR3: TGTGCCAGCAGCTTAAAAGTGGGCGGGACAGGGGGCGGAGGTGAGCAGTACTTC. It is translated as CASSLKVGGTGGGGEQYF. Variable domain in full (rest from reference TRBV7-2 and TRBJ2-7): GAGVSQSPSNKVTEKGKDVELRCDPISGHTALYWYRQSLGQGLEFLIYFQGNSAPDKSGLPSDRFSAERTGGSVSTLTIQRTQQEDSAVYLCASSLKVGGTGGGGEQYFGPGTRLTVT.

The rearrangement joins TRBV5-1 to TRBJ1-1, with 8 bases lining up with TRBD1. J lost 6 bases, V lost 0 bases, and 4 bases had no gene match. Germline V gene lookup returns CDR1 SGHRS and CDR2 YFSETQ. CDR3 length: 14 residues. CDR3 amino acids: CASSLDRGKAEAFF. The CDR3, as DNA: TGCGCCAGCAGCTTGGACAGGGGGAAGGCTGAAGCTTTCTTT.

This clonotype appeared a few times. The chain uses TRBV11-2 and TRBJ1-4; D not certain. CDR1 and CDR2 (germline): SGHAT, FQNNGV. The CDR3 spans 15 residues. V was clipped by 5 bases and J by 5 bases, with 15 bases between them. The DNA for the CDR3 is TGTGCCAGCAGCCCTGTGATGTCTCCAAATGAAAAACTGTTTTTT. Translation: CASSPVMSPNEKLFF.

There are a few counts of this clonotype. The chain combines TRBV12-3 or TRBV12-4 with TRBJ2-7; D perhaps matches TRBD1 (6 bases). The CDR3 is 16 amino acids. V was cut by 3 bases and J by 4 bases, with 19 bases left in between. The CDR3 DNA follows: TGTGCCAGCAGTTTGAACTCGCTAACAGGGAAGTACGAGCAGTACTTC. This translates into CASSLNSLTGKYEQYF.

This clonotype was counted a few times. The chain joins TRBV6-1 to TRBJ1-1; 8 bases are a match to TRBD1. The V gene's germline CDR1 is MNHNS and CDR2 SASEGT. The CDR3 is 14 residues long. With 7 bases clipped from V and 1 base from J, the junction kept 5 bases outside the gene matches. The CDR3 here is CASTRTGRNTEAFF. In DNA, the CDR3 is TGTGCCAGCACCCGGACAGGGCGGAACACTGAAGCTTTCTTT.

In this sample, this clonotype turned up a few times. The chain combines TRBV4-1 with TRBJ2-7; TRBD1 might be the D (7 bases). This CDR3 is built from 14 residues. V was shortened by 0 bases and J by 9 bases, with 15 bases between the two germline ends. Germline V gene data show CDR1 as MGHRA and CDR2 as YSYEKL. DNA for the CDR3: TGCGCCAGCAGCCAAGAGGACAGGCCCGGGGGGCAGTACTTC. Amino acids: CASSQEDRPGGQYF.

The CDR3 bases are TGCGCCAGCAGCCACCCGGACAGGGGCCCCGCTGTCCTGACTTTC. Amino acid sequence: CASSHPDRGPAVLTF. V gene TRBV4-1 combines with J gene TRBJ2-6; 9 bases agree with TRBD1. V shed 3 bases and J 13 bases; nucleotides not matched to a gene: 10. This CDR3 comprises 15 residues. The germline V gene has CDR1 MGHRA and CDR2 YSYEKL.

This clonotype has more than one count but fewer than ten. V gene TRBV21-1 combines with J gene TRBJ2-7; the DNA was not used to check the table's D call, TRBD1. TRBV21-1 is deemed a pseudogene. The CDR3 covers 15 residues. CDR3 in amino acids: CASSHGGHRTYEQYF. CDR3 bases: TGTGCCAGCAGCCATGGGGGACACCGCACCTACGAGCAGTACTTC.

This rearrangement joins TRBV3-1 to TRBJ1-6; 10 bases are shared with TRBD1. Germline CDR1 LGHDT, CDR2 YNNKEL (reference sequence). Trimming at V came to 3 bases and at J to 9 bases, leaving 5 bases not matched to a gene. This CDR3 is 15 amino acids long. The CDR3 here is CASSQEDRGISPLHF. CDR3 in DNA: TGTGCCAGCAGCCAGGAGGACAGGGGGATTTCACCCCTCCACTTT. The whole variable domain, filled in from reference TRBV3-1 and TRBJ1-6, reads DTAVSQTPKYLVTQMGNDKSIKCEQNLGHDTMYWYKQDSKKFLKIMFSYNNKELIINETVPNRFSPKSPDKAHLNLHINSLELGDSAVYFCASSQEDRGISPLHFGNGTRLTVT.

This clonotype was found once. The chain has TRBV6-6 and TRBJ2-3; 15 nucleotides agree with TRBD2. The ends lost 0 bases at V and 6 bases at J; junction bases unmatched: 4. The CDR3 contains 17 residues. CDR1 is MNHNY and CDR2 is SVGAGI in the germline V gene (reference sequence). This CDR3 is CASSYSLGLAGGDTQYF. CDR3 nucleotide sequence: TGTGCCAGCAGTTACTCATTGGGACTAGCGGGGGGTGATACGCAGTATTTT.

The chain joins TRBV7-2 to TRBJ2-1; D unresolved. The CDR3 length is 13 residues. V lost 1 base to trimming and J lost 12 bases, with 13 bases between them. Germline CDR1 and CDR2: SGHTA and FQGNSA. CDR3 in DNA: TGTGCCAGCAGCTTAGTTACCCAATCGGGGCAGTTCTTC. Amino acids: CASSLVTQSGQFF. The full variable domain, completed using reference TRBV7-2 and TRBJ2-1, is GAGVSQSPSNKVTEKGKDVELRCDPISGHTALYWYRQSLGQGLEFLIYFQGNSAPDKSGLPSDRFSAERTGGSVSTLTIQRTQQEDSAVYLCASSLVTQSGQFFGPGTRLTVL.

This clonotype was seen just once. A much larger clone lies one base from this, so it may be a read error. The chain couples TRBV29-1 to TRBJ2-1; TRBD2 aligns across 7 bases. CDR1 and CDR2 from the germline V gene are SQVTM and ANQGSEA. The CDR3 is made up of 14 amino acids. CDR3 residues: CSVGGLAEVDERFF. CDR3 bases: TGCAGCGTTGGCGGGCTAGCGGAGGTCGATGAGCGGTTCTTC.

The CDR3 sequence: CSARDFSGGVGYGYTF. The CDR3 coding sequence is TGCAGTGCTAGGGACTTCTCAGGGGGTGTCGGCTATGGCTACACCTTC. This rearrangement joins TRBV20-1 to TRBJ1-2, with TRBD1 matching 7 bases. Germline loops: CDR1 DFQATT, CDR2 SNEGSKA (reference sequence). The CDR3 spans 16 residues. V gave up 3 bases and J gave up 4 bases; unmatched junction bases: 14.

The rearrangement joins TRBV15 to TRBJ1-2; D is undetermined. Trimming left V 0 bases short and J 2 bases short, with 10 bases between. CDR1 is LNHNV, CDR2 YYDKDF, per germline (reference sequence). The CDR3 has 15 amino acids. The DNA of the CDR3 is TGTGCCACCAGCAGAGATCTCGGCTCAAACTATGGCTACACCTTC. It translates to CATSRDLGSNYGYTF.